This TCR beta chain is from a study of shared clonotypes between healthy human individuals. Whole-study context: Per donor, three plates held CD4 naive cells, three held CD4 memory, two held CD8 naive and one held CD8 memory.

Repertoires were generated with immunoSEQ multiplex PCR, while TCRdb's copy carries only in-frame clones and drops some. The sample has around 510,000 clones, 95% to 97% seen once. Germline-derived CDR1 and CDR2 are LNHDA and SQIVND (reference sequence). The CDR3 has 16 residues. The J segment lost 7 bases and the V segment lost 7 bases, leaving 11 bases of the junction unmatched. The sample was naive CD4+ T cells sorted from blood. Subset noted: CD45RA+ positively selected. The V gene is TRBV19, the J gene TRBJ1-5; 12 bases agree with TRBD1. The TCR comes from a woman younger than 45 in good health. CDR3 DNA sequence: TGTGCCAGTAACGACTTCCGGGACAGGGGGCGGCAGCCCCAGCATTTT. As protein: CASNDFRDRGRQPQHF.